Below, 30 T cell receptor beta chains from the same sample are listed, as sequenced in a study of cytomegalovirus exposure and HLA in healthy donors. In the PCR, 60 Vbeta and 13 Jbeta primers were used. Produced via immunoSEQ multiplex PCR; TCRdb's table is partial and in-frame only. This repertoire comprises about 39,000 clones; its ten largest clones make up about 3%. Sequenced: PBMCs. These receptor sequences come from a woman aged 25 to 39 in good health and CMV-seropositive.

This chain joins TRBV30 and TRBJ1-4, with a possible D match to TRBD1 (5 bases). Germline loops: CDR1 GTSNPN, CDR2 SVGIG (reference sequence). The CDR3 spans 13 residues. The CDR3 region has the DNA TGTGTGATCGGAGGGGCCGATTCGGAAAAACTGTTTTTT. Protein product: CVIGGADSEKLFF.

The chain joins TRBV11-1 to TRBJ2-3, with 7 bases aligning to TRBD1. In germline, CDR1 is SGHAT, CDR2 FQDESV (reference sequence). J gave up 8 bases and V 0 bases, and 8 bases lay outside the gene matches. This CDR3 is built from 15 residues. In DNA, the CDR3 is TGTGCCAGCAGCTTAGCGGGTAACAGGGGACCTACGCAGTATTTT. This gives the protein CASSLAGNRGPTQYF.

The chain is built from TRBV11-2 and TRBJ2-3; TRBD1 is a possible D gene (6 bases). Germline CDR1 is SGHAT and CDR2 is FQNNGV. This CDR3 region has 15 residues. The V gene lost 2 bases and the J gene lost 2 bases, with 11 bases spanning the gap. The CDR3 region has the DNA TGTGCCAGCAGCTTAAGCAGGGGAAACACAGATACGCAGTATTTT. Translation gives CASSLSRGNTDTQYF.

The chain has TRBV10-3 and TRBJ1-2; D unclear. The CDR3 covers 16 residues. Trimming took 2 bases from V and 0 from J, leaving 13 bases between them. Per germline, CDR1 ENHRY and CDR2 SYGVKD. CDR3 coding DNA: TGTGCCATCAGTGAGAGCATAGGTGGAGCTAACTATGGCTACACCTTC. Its protein product is CAISESIGGANYGYTF.

The chain couples TRBV15 to TRBJ1-4; TRBD1 might be the D (5 bases). Germline V gene data show CDR1 as LNHNV and CDR2 as YYDKDF (reference sequence). Trimming stripped 0 bases from V and 5 bases from J, with 13 bases between. This CDR3 comprises 16 residues. Here the CDR3 DNA reads TGTGCCACCAGCAGAGATCTTCTTGCAGGGAATGAAAAACTGTTTTTT. Amino acid sequence: CATSRDLLAGNEKLFF.

This sequence joins TRBV30 and TRBJ1-4, with D hard to call. The germline V gene has CDR1 GTSNPN and CDR2 SVGIG (reference sequence). This CDR3 region has 12 residues. The V end was cut by 4 bases, the J end by 5 bases, with 8 bases between. Written as DNA, the CDR3 is TGTGCCTGGACGCAGGTGAATGAAAAACTGTTTTTT. This sequence encodes CAWTQVNEKLFF.

The chain is built from TRBV18 and TRBJ1-6; TRBD1 agrees at 10 bases. The CDR3 has 16 amino acids. The junction had 9 bases not matched to a gene; V was cut back by 6 bases and J by 7 bases. CDR1 and CDR2 (germline): KGHSH, LQKENI. CDR3 loop: CASSHTGTGENSPLHF. In DNA form, the CDR3 reads TGTGCCAGCTCTCATACCGGGACAGGGGAAAATTCACCCCTCCACTTT.

In DNA form, the CDR3 reads TGCGCCAGCAGCTGGGGACAGGGGGCACACAATGAGCAGTTCTTC. Protein: CASSWGQGAHNEQFF. The rearrangement uses TRBV5-1 and TRBJ2-1, with 12 bases aligning to TRBD1. Unmatched junction bases numbered 3, after V lost 3 bases and J lost 5 bases. The CDR3 contains 15 residues. The germline CDR1 and CDR2 sequences are SGHRS and YFSETQ. Complete variable domain (other parts from reference TRBV5-1 and TRBJ2-1): KAGVTQTPRYLIKTRGQQVTLSCSPISGHRSVSWYQQTPGQGLQFLFEYFSETQRNKGNFPGRFSGRQFSNSRSEMNVSTLELGDSALYLCASSWGQGAHNEQFFGPGTRLTVL.

The chain carries TRBV5-6 and TRBJ1-6; possible D gene TRBD1, 6 bases. CDR3 size: 15 residues. The germline gives CDR1 SGHDT, CDR2 YYEEEE. V lost 1 base, J lost 7 bases, and 12 bases lay in between. CDR3 nucleotide sequence: TGTGCCAGCAGCTTGAGGGCAGGGACAAATTCACCCCTCCACTTT. Its protein is CASSLRAGTNSPLHF.

This chain connects TRBV4-1 to TRBJ1-2, with D tentatively TRBD1 (6 bases). The CDR3 contains 15 residues. Trimming took 1 base from V and 8 from J, leaving 17 bases between them. Germline CDR1 is MGHRA and CDR2 is YSYEKL. The CDR3 loop reads CASSQVGRGAWGYTF. The CDR3 DNA reads TGCGCCAGCAGCCAAGTAGGGCGGGGGGCGTGGGGCTACACCTTC.

The chain uses TRBV4-1 and TRBJ1-1; 9 nucleotides line up with TRBD1. Trimming at V came to 4 bases and at J to 1 base, leaving 10 bases not matched to a gene. The CDR3 sequence is 17 residues long. Germline CDR1 is MGHRA and CDR2 is YSYEKL. The CDR3 sequence is CASSLTGGVRRNTEAFF. CDR3 DNA: TGCGCCAGCAGCCTGACAGGGGGGGTACGAAGGAACACTGAAGCTTTCTTT.

This sequence joins TRBV5-4 and TRBJ2-5, with 12 bases fitting TRBD2. V shed 0 bases and J 0 bases; nucleotides not matched to a gene: 3. There are 17 residues in the CDR3. CDR1 SGHNT and CDR2 YYREEE come from the germline V gene (reference sequence). CDR3 sequence (DNA): TGTGCCAGCAGCTTGGAGCTAGCGGGGGGGTACCAAGAGACCCAGTACTTC. It yields the protein CASSLELAGGYQETQYF.

CDR3 protein: CASSGRDSGLEQYF. DNA of the CDR3: TGCGCCAGCAGCGGCCGGGACTCAGGGCTCGAGCAGTACTTC. The gene calls are TRBV5-1 and TRBJ2-7; D is perhaps TRBD2 (6 bases). The CDR3 covers 14 residues. Trimming left V 4 bases short and J 6 bases short, with 17 bases between. Germline values: CDR1 SGHRS, CDR2 YFSETQ.

The chain has TRBV6-1 and TRBJ1-2; no clear D. This CDR3 has 14 amino acids. The ends were cut back, 3 bases at V and 2 bases at J, with 10 bases in the middle. The germline CDR1 and CDR2 sequences are MNHNS and SASEGT. The CDR3 loop reads CASSEVYKNYGYTF. CDR3 nucleotides: TGTGCCAGCAGTGAGGTGTACAAAAACTATGGCTACACCTTC.

The chain has TRBV7-9 and TRBJ2-7, with TRBD1 matching 7 bases. This CDR3 is built from 13 residues. After removal of 5 bases from V and 6 bases from J, the junction contained 7 bases not matched to a gene. Germline lookup yields CDR1 SEHNR and CDR2 FQNEAQ (reference sequence). The CDR3 spells CASSPRGQVEQYF. The CDR3 DNA reads as TGTGCCAGCAGCCCAAGAGGACAGGTCGAGCAGTACTTC.

The V call is TRBV27, the J call TRBJ1-2; D perhaps matches TRBD1 (5 bases). The CDR3 loop spans 14 amino acids. From germline, CDR1 is MNHEY and CDR2 SMNVEV (reference sequence). V was pared by 7 bases and J by 3 bases, with 15 bases between. CDR3 amino acids: CASNLAGRDYGYTF. DNA of the CDR3: TGTGCCAGCAACCTAGCGGGGCGGGACTATGGCTACACCTTC.

The rearrangement joins TRBV5-1 to TRBJ1-5; D might be TRBD1 (5 bases). The CDR3 runs 15 residues. The germline V and J ends were trimmed by 4 bases and 7 bases, with 18 bases remaining between them. The germline V gene encodes CDR1 SGHRS and CDR2 YFSETQ. The CDR3 DNA follows: TGCGCCAGCAGCCTGTCTAGCGGGGGTGGCCAGCCCCAGCATTTT. Its protein product is CASSLSSGGGQPQHF.

The V and J genes are TRBV4-2 and TRBJ2-3, with 7 bases lining up with TRBD2. J was trimmed by 4 bases and V by 0 bases; bases with no gene match: 7. The CDR3 length is 16 residues. Germline CDR1 is LGHNA and CDR2 is YNFKEQ. The CDR3 loop reads CASSQDGGGRPDTQYF. CDR3 DNA sequence: TGTGCCAGCAGCCAAGATGGGGGGGGACGACCAGATACGCAGTATTTT.

This chain joins TRBV4-2 and TRBJ2-4, with D possibly being TRBD2 (5 bases). CDR1 is LGHNA and CDR2 is YNFKEQ in the germline V gene. Between the trimmed V and J ends, which lost 0 bases and 9 bases, there was a span of 15 bases. The CDR3 length is 15 residues. The CDR3 coding sequence is TGTGCCAGCAGCCAAGATCGAGGACTTCCCGCCATTCAGTACTTC. This translates into CASSQDRGLPAIQYF.

The chain uses TRBV28 and TRBJ2-1; 12 positions match TRBD2. The junction had 8 bases not matched to a gene; V was cut back by 6 bases and J by 5 bases. Germline CDR1 reads MDHEN; CDR2 reads SYDVKM. The CDR3 has 16 residues. This CDR3 reads CASSSSSGGAHNEQFF. The CDR3 nucleotides are TGTGCCAGCAGCTCCTCTAGCGGGGGGGCCCACAATGAGCAGTTCTTC.

V is TRBV2 and J is TRBJ2-5; TRBD2 matches 8 bases. The CDR3 length is 14 residues. The V gene's germline CDR1 is SNHLY and CDR2 FYNNEI. The ends lost 6 bases at V and 0 bases at J; junction bases unmatched: 3. The DNA of the CDR3 is TGTGCCAGCAGCCGGGGGGGATACCAAGAGACCCAGTACTTC. Translating gives CASSRGGYQETQYF.

The chain has TRBV11-2 and TRBJ1-3; D uncertain. This CDR3 spans 16 amino acids. From germline, CDR1 is SGHAT and CDR2 FQNNGV. V gave up 4 bases and J gave up 2 bases, with 15 bases separating them. This chain's CDR3 is CASSWAPSGAGNTIYF. Here the CDR3 DNA reads TGTGCCAGCAGCTGGGCCCCAAGCGGGGCTGGAAACACCATATATTTT.

V is TRBV6-5 and J is TRBJ2-1; D may be TRBD1 (5 bases). The V end was cut by 6 bases, the J end by 4 bases, with 13 bases between. The germline V gene has CDR1 MNHEY and CDR2 SVGAGI. The CDR3 contains 14 residues. In DNA form, the CDR3 reads TGTGCCAGCAGCCTTCTTTCAGGGTACAATGAGCAGTTCTTC. It is translated as CASSLLSGYNEQFF.

V and J are TRBV12-5 and TRBJ2-7; 11 nucleotides match TRBD2. Trimming removed 2 bases from V and 3 bases from J; junction bases left unmatched: 0. This CDR3 has 14 amino acids. Germline CDR1 LGHNT, CDR2 FRNRAP. This chain's CDR3 is CASGLTSGGYEQYF. CDR3 bases: TGTGCTAGTGGTTTGACTAGCGGGGGCTACGAGCAGTACTTC.

The chain combines TRBV19 with TRBJ1-5; 9 nucleotides match TRBD1. With 6 bases clipped from V and 2 bases from J, the junction kept 17 bases outside the gene matches. Germline CDR1 LNHDA, CDR2 SQIVND (reference sequence). The CDR3 length is 19 residues. DNA for the CDR3: TGTGCCAGTAGGATCCAAGGACAGGGGATAGGAGCTGGCAATCAGCCCCAGCATTTT. Residues: CASRIQGQGIGAGNQPQHF.

V and J are TRBV1 and TRBJ2-7; the D call in the table, TRBD2, was not verified against the DNA. TRBV1 is reported as a pseudogene. The CDR3 is 12 amino acids. The CDR3 nucleotides read TGCACCAGCAGCCAGAGGCCCTACGAGCAGTACTTC. This sequence encodes CTSSQRPYEQYF.

The rearrangement joins TRBV19 to TRBJ2-3; 10 bases line up with TRBD2. The CDR3 spans 15 residues. Germline V gives CDR1 LNHDA, CDR2 SQIVND (reference sequence). V lost 4 bases, J lost 6 bases, and 7 bases stayed unmatched. The DNA of the CDR3 is TGTGCCAGTAGTAGGACTAGCGGTTCTGTGGATACGCAGTATTTT. Amino acids: CASSRTSGSVDTQYF.

The rearrangement joins TRBV10-2 to TRBJ1-1, with D maybe TRBD1 (6 bases). The CDR3 consists of 14 residues. V was shortened by 2 bases and J by 6 bases, with 13 bases between the two germline ends. Germline assignment: CDR1 WSHSY and CDR2 SAAADI. CDR3 in amino acids: CASSETRGFAEAFF. In nucleotides, the CDR3 is TGCGCCAGCAGTGAGACTAGGGGGTTCGCTGAAGCTTTCTTT.

The gene calls are TRBV4-1 and TRBJ1-5, with 9 bases aligning to TRBD1. CDR1 is MGHRA and CDR2 is YSYEKL in the germline V gene. The trim removed 1 base at V and 5 bases at J, leaving 6 bases unmatched. The CDR3 length is 16 residues. The DNA for the CDR3 is TGCGCCAGCAGCCAAGTGGTACAGGGGGCCGATCAGCCCCAGCATTTT. Its translation: CASSQVVQGADQPQHF.

DNA for the CDR3: TGCAGTGCTTCTGCGGGTACTGAAGCTTTCTTT. It translates to CSASAGTEAFF. This chain uses TRBV20-1 with TRBJ1-1; D remains ambiguous. V lost 5 bases, J lost 5 bases, and 9 bases lay in between. In germline, CDR1 is DFQATT, CDR2 SNEGSKA (reference sequence). The CDR3 sequence is 11 residues long.